The 10 T cell receptor beta chains below all came from one sample that was sequenced in a study of read filtering for tumor transcriptome and immune sequencing. This library used around 0.4 ug RNA and molecular barcoded adaptors spanning alpha/delta and beta/gamma chains. Using its own MiXCR run on the reads, TCRdb lists one record per CDR3 protein. Here the sample spans 75,000 to 95,000 distinct CDR3 sequences, roughly 21% being singletons. Sequenced sample: a population of CD138-negative cells sorted from bone marrow. Receptors originate from a donor older than 35 with multiple myeloma.

There are many counts of this clonotype. CDR3 in amino acids: CASSFPGSKLGSTEAFF. The CDR3 DNA reads TGCGCCAGCAGCTTCCCGGGTTCGAAGTTAGGAAGCACTGAAGCTTTCTTT. The chain joins TRBV5-1 to TRBJ1-1; D gene uncertain. This CDR3 has 17 residues. The V gene lost 2 bases and the J gene lost 4 bases, with 21 bases spanning the gap. Germline V gene lookup returns CDR1 SGHRS and CDR2 YFSETQ.

The table lists this clonotype with many counts. V is TRBV24-1 and J is TRBJ2-1; 7 nucleotides align to TRBD1. Per germline, CDR1 KGHDR and CDR2 SFDVKD. V gave up 7 bases and J gave up 0 bases; unmatched junction bases: 8. The CDR3 length is 16 residues. The CDR3 nucleotides read TGTGCCACCAGCAAGGGACAGCCGAGCTCCTACAATGAGCAGTTCTTC. As protein: CATSKGQPSSYNEQFF.

This clonotype was recorded a few times. The chain has TRBV28 and TRBJ1-5; D ambiguous. The CDR3 is 15 amino acids. The V end was cut by 5 bases, the J end by 7 bases, with 18 bases between. CDR1 and CDR2 (germline): MDHEN, SYDVKM. The CDR3 DNA reads TGTGCCAGCAGTCCGGCGGACCAACCTCGCCAGCCCCAGCATTTT. Translation gives CASSPADQPRQPQHF.

In its sample, this clonotype was seen many times. The chain employs TRBV6-1 and TRBJ1-1; 7 nucleotides match TRBD1. The CDR3 covers 15 residues. From germline, CDR1 is MNHNS and CDR2 SASEGT. With V trimmed by 7 bases and J by 4 bases, 12 bases remained unmatched. CDR3 sequence (DNA): TGTGCCAGCAAGAAAGGAGGGAAGGGGGCCACTGAAGCTTTCTTT. This sequence encodes CASKKGGKGATEAFF.

This clonotype was recorded at least ten times. This rearrangement joins TRBV28 to TRBJ1-1; 8 bases line up with TRBD1. CDR1 and CDR2 from the germline V gene are MDHEN and SYDVKM. The CDR3 is 14 amino acids. With V trimmed by 3 bases and J by 5 bases, 5 bases remained unmatched. The CDR3 DNA sequence: TGTGCCAGCAGTTTGTCAGGGGGCTCGACTGAAGCTTTCTTT. It codes for CASSLSGGSTEAFF.

The rearrangement links TRBV20-1 to TRBJ1-1; D call uncertain. Trimming removed 0 bases from V and 1 base from J, with 9 bases in between. The V gene's germline CDR1 is DFQATT and CDR2 SNEGSKA (reference sequence). The CDR3 length is 14 residues. The CDR3 loop reads CSARDGRGNTEAFF. The CDR3 nucleotides read TGCAGTGCTAGAGATGGCCGGGGGAACACTGAAGCTTTCTTT.

The chain combines TRBV2 with TRBJ2-5; D may be TRBD1 (5 bases). This CDR3 has 14 amino acids. V lost 6 bases to trimming and J lost 4 bases, with 15 bases between them. The germline V gene has CDR1 SNHLY and CDR2 FYNNEI. The CDR3 nucleotides read TGTGCCAGCAGGATTCAGGGATCTGGAGAGACCCAGTACTTC. As protein: CASRIQGSGETQYF. The variable domain in full, completed from reference TRBV2 and TRBJ2-5, reads EPEVTQTPSHQVTQMGQEVILRCVPISNHLYFYWYRQILGQKVEFLVSFYNNEISEKSEIFDDQFSVERPDGSNFTLKIRSTKLEDSAMYFCASRIQGSGETQYFGPGTRLLVL.

This clonotype occurred many times. The chain recombines TRBV11-2 with TRBJ2-3, with unresolved D. This CDR3 comprises 15 residues. V lost 1 base to trimming and J lost 1 base, with 9 bases between them. CDR1 and CDR2 (germline): SGHAT, FQNNGV. CDR3 in DNA: TGTGCCAGCAGCTTAGTTCCCGGCCGCACAGATACGCAGTATTTT. Protein: CASSLVPGRTDTQYF.

Ten or more counts support this clonotype. This chain uses TRBV24-1 with TRBJ2-2; perhaps D is TRBD1 or TRBD2 (5 bases each). In germline, CDR1 is KGHDR, CDR2 SFDVKD. The CDR3 is 15 residues long. The ends were cut back, 10 bases at V and 6 bases at J, with 20 bases in the middle. The CDR3 loop reads CATERPGSRAGELFF. The CDR3 bases are TGTGCCACAGAGCGACCAGGGAGTAGGGCCGGGGAGCTGTTTTTT.

The chain links TRBV21-1 to TRBJ2-7; TRBD1, the table's D call, lacks a check against the DNA. TRBV21-1 is designated a pseudogene. This CDR3 comprises 16 residues. This CDR3 reads CASSKGQTGVLTKQYF. The CDR3 region has the DNA TGTGCCAGCAGCAAAGGTCAAACAGGGGTCCTTACGAAGCAGTACTTC.